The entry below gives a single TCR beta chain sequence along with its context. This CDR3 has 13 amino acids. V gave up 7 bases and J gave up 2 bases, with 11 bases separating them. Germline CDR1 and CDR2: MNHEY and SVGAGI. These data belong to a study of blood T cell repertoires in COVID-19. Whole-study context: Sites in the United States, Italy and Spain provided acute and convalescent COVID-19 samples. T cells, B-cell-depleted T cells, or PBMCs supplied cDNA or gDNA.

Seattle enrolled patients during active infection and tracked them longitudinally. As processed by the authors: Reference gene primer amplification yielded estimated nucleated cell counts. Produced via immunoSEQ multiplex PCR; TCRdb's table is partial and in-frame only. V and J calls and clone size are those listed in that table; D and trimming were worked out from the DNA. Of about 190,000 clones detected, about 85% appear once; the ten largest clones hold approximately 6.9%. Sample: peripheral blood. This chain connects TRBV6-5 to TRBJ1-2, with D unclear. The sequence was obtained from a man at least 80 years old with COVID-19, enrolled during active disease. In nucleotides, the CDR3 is TGTGCCAGCACCGAACAGATGAACTATGGCTACACCTTC. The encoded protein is CASTEQMNYGYTF.